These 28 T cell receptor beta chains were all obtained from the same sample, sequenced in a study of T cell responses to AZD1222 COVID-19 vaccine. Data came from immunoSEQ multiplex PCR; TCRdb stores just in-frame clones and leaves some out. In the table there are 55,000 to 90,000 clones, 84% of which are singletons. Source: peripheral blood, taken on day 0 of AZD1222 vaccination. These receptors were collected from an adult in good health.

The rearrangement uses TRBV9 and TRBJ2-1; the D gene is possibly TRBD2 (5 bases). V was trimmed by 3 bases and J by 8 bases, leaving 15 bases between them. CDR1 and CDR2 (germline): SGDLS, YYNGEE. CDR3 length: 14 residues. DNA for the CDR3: TGTGCCAGCAGCGCGGGGAATAGAGCAGATGAGCAGTTCTTC. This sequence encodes CASSAGNRADEQFF.

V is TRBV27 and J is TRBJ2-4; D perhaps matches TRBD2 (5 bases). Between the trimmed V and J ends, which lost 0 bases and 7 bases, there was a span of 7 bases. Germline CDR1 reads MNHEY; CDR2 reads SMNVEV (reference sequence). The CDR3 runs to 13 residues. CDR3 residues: CASSLSGVNIQYF. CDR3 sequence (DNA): TGTGCCAGCAGTTTATCCGGGGTTAACATTCAGTACTTC.

CDR3 loop: CASSGVDEQFF. The CDR3 coding sequence is TGTGCCAGCAGCGGGGTCGATGAGCAGTTCTTC. J is TRBJ2-1 and V is TRBV5-6, with D unresolved. The germline V and J ends were trimmed by 4 bases and 8 bases, with 7 bases remaining between them. The germline gives CDR1 SGHDT, CDR2 YYEEEE. The CDR3 covers 11 residues.

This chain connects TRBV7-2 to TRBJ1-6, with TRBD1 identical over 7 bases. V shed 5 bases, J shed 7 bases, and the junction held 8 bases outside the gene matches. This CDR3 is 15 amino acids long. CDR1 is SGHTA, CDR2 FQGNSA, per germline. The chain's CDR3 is CASSPQTGRNSPLHF. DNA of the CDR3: TGTGCCAGCAGCCCACAGACAGGGAGAAATTCACCCCTCCACTTT.

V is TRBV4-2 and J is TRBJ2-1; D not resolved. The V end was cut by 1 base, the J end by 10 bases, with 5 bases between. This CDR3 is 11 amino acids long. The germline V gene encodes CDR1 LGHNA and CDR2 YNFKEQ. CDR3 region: CASSQVNEQFF. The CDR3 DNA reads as TGTGCCAGCAGCCAAGTCAACGAGCAGTTCTTC.

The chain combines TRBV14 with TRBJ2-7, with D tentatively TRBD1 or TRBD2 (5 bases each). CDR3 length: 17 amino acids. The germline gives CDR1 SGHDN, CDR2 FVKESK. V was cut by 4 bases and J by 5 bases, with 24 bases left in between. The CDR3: CASSPIGLRGAWDEQYF. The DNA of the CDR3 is TGTGCCAGCAGCCCCATCGGGTTGCGAGGGGCCTGGGACGAGCAGTACTTC.

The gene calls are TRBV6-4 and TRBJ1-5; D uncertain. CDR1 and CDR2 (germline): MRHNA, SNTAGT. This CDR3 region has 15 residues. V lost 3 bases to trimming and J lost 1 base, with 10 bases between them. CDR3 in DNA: TGTGCCAGCAGTGAAGTAGCGGACAGCAATCAGCCCCAGCATTTT. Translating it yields CASSEVADSNQPQHF.

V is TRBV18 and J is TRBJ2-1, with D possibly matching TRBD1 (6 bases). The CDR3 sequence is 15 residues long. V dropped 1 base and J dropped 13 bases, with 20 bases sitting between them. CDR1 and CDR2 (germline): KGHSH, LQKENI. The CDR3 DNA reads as TGTGCCAGCTCACCACAGCAGGGACAACCCCCGGGACAGTTCTTC. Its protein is CASSPQQGQPPGQFF.

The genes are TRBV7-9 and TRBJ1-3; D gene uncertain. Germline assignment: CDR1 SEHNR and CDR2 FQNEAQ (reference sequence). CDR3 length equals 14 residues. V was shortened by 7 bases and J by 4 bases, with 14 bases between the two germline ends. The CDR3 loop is CASTWWVPGNTIYF. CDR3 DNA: TGTGCCAGCACCTGGTGGGTTCCGGGAAACACCATATATTTT.

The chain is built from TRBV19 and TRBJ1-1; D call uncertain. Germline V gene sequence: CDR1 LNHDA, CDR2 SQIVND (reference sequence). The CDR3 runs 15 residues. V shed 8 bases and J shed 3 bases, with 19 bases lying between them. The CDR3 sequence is CASSARHVRDTEAFF. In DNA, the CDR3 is TGTGCCAGTTCCGCTCGACACGTACGGGACACTGAAGCTTTCTTT.

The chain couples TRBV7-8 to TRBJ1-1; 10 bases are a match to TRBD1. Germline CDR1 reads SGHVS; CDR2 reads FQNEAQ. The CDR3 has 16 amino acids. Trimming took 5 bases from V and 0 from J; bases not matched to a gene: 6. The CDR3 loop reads CASSRPGQGLNTEAFF. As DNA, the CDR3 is TGTGCCAGCAGCCGACCGGGACAGGGGTTGAACACTGAAGCTTTCTTT.

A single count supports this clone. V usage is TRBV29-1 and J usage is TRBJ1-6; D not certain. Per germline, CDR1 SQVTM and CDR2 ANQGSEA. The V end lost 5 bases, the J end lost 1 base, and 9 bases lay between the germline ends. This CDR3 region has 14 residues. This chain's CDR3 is CSVRMGSYNSPLHF. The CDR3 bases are TGCAGCGTTAGGATGGGTTCCTATAATTCACCCCTCCACTTT.

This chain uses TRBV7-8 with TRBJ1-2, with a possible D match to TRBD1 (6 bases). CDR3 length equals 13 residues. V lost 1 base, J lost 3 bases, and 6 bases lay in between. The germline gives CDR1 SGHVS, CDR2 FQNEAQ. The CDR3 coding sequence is TGTGCCAGCAGCTTAGACAGGGACTATGGCTACACCTTC. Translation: CASSLDRDYGYTF.

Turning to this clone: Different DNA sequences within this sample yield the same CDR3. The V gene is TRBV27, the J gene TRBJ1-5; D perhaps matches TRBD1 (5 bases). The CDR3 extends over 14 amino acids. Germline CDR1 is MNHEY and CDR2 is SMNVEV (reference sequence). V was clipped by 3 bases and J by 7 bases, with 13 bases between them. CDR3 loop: CASSFGQGRQPQHF. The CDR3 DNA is TGTGCCAGCAGTTTCGGGCAGGGTCGCCAGCCCCAGCATTTT.

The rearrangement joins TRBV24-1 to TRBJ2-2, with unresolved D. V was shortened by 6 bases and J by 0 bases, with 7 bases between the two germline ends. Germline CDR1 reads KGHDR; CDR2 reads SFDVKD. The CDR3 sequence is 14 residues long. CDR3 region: CATSRLANTGELFF. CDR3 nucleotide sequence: TGTGCCACCAGTAGGCTCGCGAACACCGGGGAGCTGTTTTTT.

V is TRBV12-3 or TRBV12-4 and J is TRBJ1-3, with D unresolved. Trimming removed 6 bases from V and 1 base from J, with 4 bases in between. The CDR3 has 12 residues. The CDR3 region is CASRPSGNTIYF. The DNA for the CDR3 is TGTGCCAGCAGGCCGTCTGGAAACACCATATATTTT.

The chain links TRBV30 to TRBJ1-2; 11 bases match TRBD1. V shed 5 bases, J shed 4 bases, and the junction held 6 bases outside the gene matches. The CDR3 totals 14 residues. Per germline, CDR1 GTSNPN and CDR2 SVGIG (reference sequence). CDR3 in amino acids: CAWRGTGGPYGYTF. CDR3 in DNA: TGTGCCTGGCGAGGGACAGGGGGGCCCTATGGCTACACCTTC.

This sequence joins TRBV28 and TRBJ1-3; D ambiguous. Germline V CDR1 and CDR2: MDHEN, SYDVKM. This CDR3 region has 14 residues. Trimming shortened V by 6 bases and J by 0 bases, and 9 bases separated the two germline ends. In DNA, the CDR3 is TGTGCCAGCAGCAAACATAGCTCTGGAAACACCATATATTTT. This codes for CASSKHSSGNTIYF. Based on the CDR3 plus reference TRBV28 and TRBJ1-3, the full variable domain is DVKVTQSSRYLVKRTGEKVFLECVQDMDHENMFWYRQDPGLGLRLIYFSYDVKMKEKGDIPEGYSVSREKKERFSLILESASTNQTSMYLCASSKHSSGNTIYFGEGSWLTVV.

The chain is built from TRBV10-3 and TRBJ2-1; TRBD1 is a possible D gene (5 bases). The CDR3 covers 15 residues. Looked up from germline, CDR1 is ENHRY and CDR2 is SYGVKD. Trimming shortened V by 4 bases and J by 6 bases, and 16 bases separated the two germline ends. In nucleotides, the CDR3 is TGTGCCATCAGTGGAGCTTCCTTAGGGGTCAATGAGCAGTTCTTC. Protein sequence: CAISGASLGVNEQFF.

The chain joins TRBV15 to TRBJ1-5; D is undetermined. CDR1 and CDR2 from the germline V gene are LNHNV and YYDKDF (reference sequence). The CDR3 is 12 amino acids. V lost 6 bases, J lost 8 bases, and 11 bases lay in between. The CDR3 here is CATSSLVEPQHF. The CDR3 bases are TGTGCCACCAGTAGCTTGGTTGAGCCCCAGCATTTT. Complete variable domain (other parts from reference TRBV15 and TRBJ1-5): DAMVIQNPRYQVTQFGKPVTLSCSQTLNHNVMYWYQQKSSQAPKLLFHYYDKDFNNEADTPDNFQSRRPNTSFCFLDIRSPGLGDTAMYLCATSSLVEPQHFGDGTRLSIL.

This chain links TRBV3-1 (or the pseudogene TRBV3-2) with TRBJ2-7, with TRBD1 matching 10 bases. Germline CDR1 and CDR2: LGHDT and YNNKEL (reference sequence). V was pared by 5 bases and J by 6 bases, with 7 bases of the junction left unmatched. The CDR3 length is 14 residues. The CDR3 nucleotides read TGTGCCAGCAGCGGCCGGGACAGGGGAGGCGAGCAGTACTTC. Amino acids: CASSGRDRGGEQYF.

The CDR3: CASSPGGTSGYEQYF. DNA for the CDR3: TGCGCCAGCAGCCCAGGCGGGACTAGCGGCTACGAGCAGTACTTC. The chain employs TRBV5-1 and TRBJ2-7; the match to TRBD2 covers 11 bases. Germline V gene sequence: CDR1 SGHRS, CDR2 YFSETQ. The CDR3 spans 15 residues. V dropped 4 bases and J dropped 3; count of bases not matched to a gene: 6.

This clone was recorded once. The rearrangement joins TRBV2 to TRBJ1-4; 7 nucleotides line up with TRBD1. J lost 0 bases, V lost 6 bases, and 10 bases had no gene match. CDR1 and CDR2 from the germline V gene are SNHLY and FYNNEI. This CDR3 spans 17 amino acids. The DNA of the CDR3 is TGTGCCAGCAGGGGGACAGCCTTATTCACAACTAATGAAAAACTGTTTTTT. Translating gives CASRGTALFTTNEKLFF.

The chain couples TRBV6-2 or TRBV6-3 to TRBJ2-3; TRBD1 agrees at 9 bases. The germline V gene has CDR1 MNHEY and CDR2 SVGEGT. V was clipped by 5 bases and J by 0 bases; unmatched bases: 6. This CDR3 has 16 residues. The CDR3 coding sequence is TGTGCCAGCAGTCTCGGACAGGGGATTAGCACAGATACGCAGTATTTT. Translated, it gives CASSLGQGISTDTQYF.

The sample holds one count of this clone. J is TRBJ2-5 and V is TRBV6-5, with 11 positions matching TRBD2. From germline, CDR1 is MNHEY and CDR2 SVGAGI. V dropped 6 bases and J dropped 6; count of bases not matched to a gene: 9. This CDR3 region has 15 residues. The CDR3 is CASRPTGTSGQTQYF. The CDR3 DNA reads TGTGCCAGCAGACCAACCGGGACTAGCGGACAGACCCAGTACTTC.

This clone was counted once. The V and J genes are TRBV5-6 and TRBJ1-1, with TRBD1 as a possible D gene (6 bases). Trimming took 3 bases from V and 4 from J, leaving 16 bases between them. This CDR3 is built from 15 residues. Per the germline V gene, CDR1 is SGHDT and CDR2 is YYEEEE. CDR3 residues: CASSWQGYQGTEAFF. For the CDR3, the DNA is TGTGCCAGCAGCTGGCAGGGGTACCAGGGCACTGAAGCTTTCTTT.

The CDR3 loop reads CASSGGGAGETQYF. The CDR3 nucleotides are TGTGCCAGCAGCGGGGGGGGAGCGGGGGAGACCCAGTACTTC. The chain couples TRBV5-4 to TRBJ2-5, with 7 bases identical to TRBD2. The V segment lost 4 bases and the J segment 5 bases; nucleotides outside the gene matches: 8. CDR3 length equals 14 residues. Germline V gene data show CDR1 as SGHNT and CDR2 as YYREEE (reference sequence).

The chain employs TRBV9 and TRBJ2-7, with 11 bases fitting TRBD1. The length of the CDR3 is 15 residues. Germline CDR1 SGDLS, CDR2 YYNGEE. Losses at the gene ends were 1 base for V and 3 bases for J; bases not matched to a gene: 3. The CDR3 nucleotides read TGTGCCAGCAGCGTAACGGACAGGGGGCACTACGAGCAGTACTTC. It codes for CASSVTDRGHYEQYF.